The next 29 T cell receptor beta chains were all read from a single sample in a study of T-cell memory formation after mild COVID-19. TCRdb analysed the 5' RACE reads with MiXCR anew, one entry per CDR3 protein. The sample consists of 250,000 to 400,000 distinct CDR3 sequences, approximately 14% of them appearing once. Input material: PBMCs or a T cell subset sorted from them (not recorded which). These receptors were obtained from a young man who had mild COVID-19 (a few samples of this study predate the infection). Cell type and time point are not known.

This clonotype was seen a handful of times. V and J are TRBV7-3 and TRBJ2-1; D might be TRBD2 (7 bases). The CDR3 runs 15 residues. CDR1 and CDR2 from the germline V gene are SGHTA and FQGTGA. V was clipped by 5 bases and J by 2 bases, with 13 bases between them. The CDR3 protein is CASSTEGGAYNEQFF. As DNA, the CDR3 is TGTGCCAGCAGCACCGAGGGGGGGGCCTACAATGAGCAGTTCTTC.

The V gene is TRBV7-9, the J gene TRBJ2-3; a possible D gene is TRBD2 (6 bases). The germline V and J ends were trimmed by 5 bases and 4 bases, with 19 bases remaining between them. The germline CDR1 and CDR2 sequences are SEHNR and FQNEAQ (reference sequence). CDR3 length: 16 amino acids. CDR3 region: CASSIGTSDTSDTQYF. Here the CDR3 DNA reads TGTGCCAGCAGCATCGGGACTTCCGACACCTCAGATACGCAGTATTTT.

The genes are TRBV29-1 and TRBJ2-1, with D unresolved. Germline assignment: CDR1 SQVTM and CDR2 ANQGSEA. The V end lost 2 bases, the J end lost 2 bases, and 4 bases lay between the germline ends. The CDR3 sequence is 12 residues long. The CDR3 nucleotides read TGCAGCGTTGAACTAGCCTACAATGAGCAGTTCTTC. This translates into CSVELAYNEQFF.

The CDR3 region is CASSRRTWEQYV. The CDR3 DNA reads TGTGCCAGCAGCCGAAGGACTTGGGAGCAGTACGTC. The chain recombines TRBV3-2 with TRBJ2-7. TRBV3-2 is described as a pseudogene. The CDR3 is 12 amino acids.

This clonotype was observed a handful of times. The chain uses TRBV7-2 and TRBJ2-1, with unresolved D. This CDR3 is 15 amino acids long. V was clipped by 2 bases and J by 2 bases, with 10 bases between them. Germline-derived CDR1 and CDR2 are SGHTA and FQGNSA. The CDR3 protein is CASSLLGSTYNEQFF. The CDR3 coding sequence is TGTGCCAGCAGCTTACTCGGCTCGACCTACAATGAGCAGTTCTTC.

This clonotype showed up just a few times. The genes are TRBV14 and TRBJ1-4; D gene unclear. The V and J ends lost 0 bases and 8 bases respectively, with 13 bases between them. The V gene's germline CDR1 is SGHDN and CDR2 FVKESK. The CDR3 is 15 amino acids. CDR3 bases: TGTGCCAGCAGCCAAGATGGGTATGTCTACGAAAAACTGTTTTTT. Protein product: CASSQDGYVYEKLFF.

The V call is TRBV6-5, the J call TRBJ1-5, with TRBD1 matching over 10 bases. The germline gives CDR1 MNHEY, CDR2 SVGAGI. V lost 6 bases and J lost 9; bases outside the gene matches: 17. The CDR3 has 17 residues. The CDR3 nucleotides read TGTGCCAGCAGCCCAAGGACCGGGACAGGGGTTCGGGGGCCCCAGCATTTT. Protein: CASSPRTGTGVRGPQHF.

The chain employs TRBV14 and TRBJ1-2, with 9 bases fitting TRBD1. V dropped 2 bases and J dropped 6; count of bases not matched to a gene: 7. CDR3 length: 15 residues. Germline V gene sequence: CDR1 SGHDN, CDR2 FVKESK. The CDR3 loop reads CASSQTGTGRHGYTF. The DNA of the CDR3 is TGTGCCAGCAGCCAAACCGGGACAGGGAGGCATGGCTACACCTTC.

The sample holds a few counts of this clonotype. The genes are TRBV5-1 and TRBJ1-2; D is unresolved. CDR1 is SGHRS and CDR2 is YFSETQ in the germline V gene. V shed 0 bases and J shed 0 bases, with 9 bases lying between them. This CDR3 has 15 amino acids. The CDR3 region is CASSLGGLANYGYTF. The CDR3 nucleotides read TGCGCCAGCAGCTTGGGAGGGCTAGCTAACTATGGCTACACCTTC.

The V and J genes are TRBV4-2 and TRBJ2-1; 12 nucleotides align to TRBD2. The CDR3 contains 18 residues. The germline CDR1 and CDR2 sequences are LGHNA and YNFKEQ. With 3 bases clipped from V and 1 base from J, the junction kept 7 bases outside the gene matches. The CDR3 region has the DNA TGTGCCAGCAGCCATTACTCCGGACTAGCGGGGTCCTACAATGAGCAGTTCTTC. This gives the protein CASSHYSGLAGSYNEQFF.

This clonotype was recorded a few times. The chain carries TRBV19 and TRBJ1-1; a weak D match, TRBD1 (6 bases). Germline V CDR1 and CDR2: LNHDA, SQIVND (reference sequence). The CDR3 length is 11 residues. V was trimmed by 8 bases and J by 4 bases, leaving 8 bases between them. CDR3 sequence (DNA): TGTGCCAGTGTACAGGGCACTGAAGCTTTCTTT. Residues: CASVQGTEAFF. The whole variable domain, filled in from reference TRBV19 and TRBJ1-1, reads DGGITQSPKYLFRKEGQNVTLSCEQNLNHDAMYWYRQDPGQGLRLIYYSQIVNDFQKGDIAEGYSVSREKKESFPLTVTSAQKNPTAFYLCASVQGTEAFFGQGTRLTVV.

This clonotype was counted at least ten times. The gene calls are TRBV4-1 and TRBJ2-6, with D possibly TRBD1 on 6 matching bases. The CDR3 sequence is 19 residues long. The germline gives CDR1 MGHRA, CDR2 YSYEKL. Trimming left V 4 bases short and J 0 bases short, with 19 bases between. The CDR3 reads CASSLRAPGVDSGANVLTF. The CDR3 DNA is TGCGCCAGCAGCCTTAGGGCTCCAGGGGTCGACTCTGGGGCCAACGTCCTGACTTTC.

This clonotype came up a few times. This CDR3 reads CASRGGSSYNSPLHF. CDR3 coding DNA: TGTGCCAGCAGGGGCGGAAGCTCCTATAATTCACCCCTCCACTTT. This rearrangement joins TRBV7-6 to TRBJ1-6; D unresolved. The CDR3 has 15 amino acids. V lost 6 bases and J 0 bases, leaving 9 bases between the germline ends. CDR1 SGHVS and CDR2 FNYEAQ come from the germline V gene.

This clonotype was recorded a few times. This rearrangement joins TRBV5-1 to TRBJ2-1; 7 bases match TRBD2. The CDR3 consists of 18 residues. V lost 3 bases and J lost 0; bases outside the gene matches: 12. Germline CDR1 reads SGHRS; CDR2 reads YFSETQ. In DNA form, the CDR3 reads TGCGCCAGCAGCTCGATCTTAGTGGGGGAGGGCTCCTACAATGAGCAGTTCTTC. Its translation is CASSSILVGEGSYNEQFF. Full variable domain (outside the CDR3, taken from reference TRBV5-1 and TRBJ2-1): KAGVTQTPRYLIKTRGQQVTLSCSPISGHRSVSWYQQTPGQGLQFLFEYFSETQRNKGNFPGRFSGRQFSNSRSEMNVSTLELGDSALYLCASSSILVGEGSYNEQFFGPGTRLTVL.

This clonotype was counted only a few times. The chain recombines TRBV7-2 with TRBJ2-2; D is perhaps TRBD1 (5 bases). The V end was cut by 5 bases, the J end by 6 bases, with 13 bases between. The germline CDR1 and CDR2 sequences are SGHTA and FQGNSA. This CDR3 region has 14 residues. CDR3 sequence reads: CASSPMGPPGELFF. As DNA, the CDR3 is TGTGCCAGCAGCCCCATGGGGCCCCCCGGGGAGCTGTTTTTT.

Ten or more counts support this clonotype. The V and J genes are TRBV5-1 and TRBJ2-3, with TRBD2 matching 14 bases. From germline, CDR1 is SGHRS and CDR2 YFSETQ. The CDR3 runs 17 residues. V lost 1 base and J lost 3; bases outside the gene matches: 4. The chain's CDR3 is CASSLSTSGGATDTQYF. The DNA of the CDR3 is TGCGCCAGCAGCTTGTCGACTAGCGGGGGGGCTACAGATACGCAGTATTTT.

There are a few counts of this clonotype. This sequence joins TRBV4-1 and TRBJ1-1; D is undetermined. V lost 1 base to trimming and J lost 3 bases, with 12 bases between them. The CDR3 contains 15 residues. CDR1 and CDR2 from the germline V gene are MGHRA and YSYEKL. The CDR3 loop is CASSQVIRGDTEAFF. DNA of the CDR3: TGCGCCAGCAGCCAAGTAATCCGGGGTGACACTGAAGCTTTCTTT.

This clonotype was counted a few times. The gene calls are TRBV4-1 and TRBJ1-1; 9 bases line up with TRBD1. Unmatched junction bases numbered 8, after V lost 4 bases and J lost 2 bases. This CDR3 spans 16 amino acids. The V gene's germline CDR1 is MGHRA and CDR2 YSYEKL. CDR3 in DNA: TGCGCCAGCAGCCGAACAGGGGGCATACCTAACACTGAAGCTTTCTTT. The encoded protein is CASSRTGGIPNTEAFF.

The chain has TRBV5-4 and TRBJ1-1; D uncertain. Trimming stripped 6 bases from V and 1 base from J, with 13 bases between. Germline-derived CDR1 and CDR2 are SGHNT and YYREEE (reference sequence). The CDR3 contains 14 residues. CDR3 nucleotide sequence: TGTGCCAGCAACTTACAATCGACGAACACTGAAGCTTTCTTT. This sequence encodes CASNLQSTNTEAFF.

The CDR3 coding sequence is TGTGCCAGCGCTGGGACGTATTACGACACTGAAGCTTTCTTT. Translated: CASAGTYYDTEAFF. The chain is built from TRBV12-3 or TRBV12-4 and TRBJ1-1; D might be TRBD1 (5 bases). The CDR3 has 14 amino acids. Trimming cost V 8 bases and J 3 bases, with 16 bases left between them.

The V and J genes are TRBV6-5 and TRBJ1-5, with TRBD1 as a possible D gene (5 bases). Germline V gene sequence: CDR1 MNHEY, CDR2 SVGAGI. V was shortened by 5 bases and J by 6 bases, with 20 bases between the two germline ends. The CDR3 consists of 16 residues. The CDR3 sequence is CASSNQLPGQGQPQHF. CDR3 nucleotides: TGTGCCAGCAGTAACCAACTCCCAGGGCAAGGTCAGCCCCAGCATTTT.

This clonotype was counted between two and nine times. V and J are TRBV7-2 and TRBJ2-4; TRBD1 agrees at 11 bases. The length of the CDR3 is 15 residues. Germline trimming cut 0 bases from V and 7 bases from J; bases unmatched to any gene: 2. The germline V gene encodes CDR1 SGHTA and CDR2 FQGNSA. CDR3 bases: TGTGCCAGCAGCTTAGCTGGGACAGGGGGGAACATTCAGTACTTC. Its protein product is CASSLAGTGGNIQYF.

This clonotype was seen repeatedly, ten times or more. An end of the junction does not agree with germline; a read error may underlie this. This chain uses TRBV12-3 or TRBV12-4 with TRBJ2-1; D might be TRBD1 or TRBD2, each matching 6 bases. CDR3 length: 13 amino acids. The CDR3 region has the DNA TGTGCCAGCAGCTTAGGGGGGTCCAATGAGCAGTTCTTC. Residues: CASSLGGSNEQFF.

This clonotype was picked up a small number of times. The V call is TRBV19, the J call TRBJ2-1; TRBD1 agrees at 8 bases. Germline lookup yields CDR1 LNHDA and CDR2 SQIVND (reference sequence). V was pared by 7 bases and J by 5 bases, with 13 bases of the junction left unmatched. This CDR3 comprises 16 residues. CDR3 protein: CASTPTGTGLNNEQFF. The CDR3 region has the DNA TGTGCCAGTACTCCTACCGGGACAGGACTCAACAATGAGCAGTTCTTC.

The chain is built from TRBV7-2 and TRBJ1-2, with D perhaps TRBD1 (5 bases). The CDR3 length is 14 residues. Germline values: CDR1 SGHTA, CDR2 FQGNSA. Trimming shortened V by 1 base and J by 8 bases, and 14 bases separated the two germline ends. The CDR3 bases are TGTGCCAGCAGCTTAGTTCGGGGGGGAAGAGGCTACACCTTC. It is translated as CASSLVRGGRGYTF.

In this sample, this clonotype turned up a few times. CDR3 protein: CASSNGAQGYGYTF. CDR3 nucleotides: TGTGCCAGCAGTAACGGGGCCCAGGGCTATGGCTACACCTTC. The rearrangement joins TRBV6-6 to TRBJ1-2, with D perhaps matching TRBD1 (5 bases). The germline gives CDR1 MNHNY, CDR2 SVGAGI (reference sequence). Between the trimmed V and J ends, which lost 5 bases and 4 bases, there was a span of 14 bases. The CDR3 length is 14 residues.

This rearrangement joins TRBV7-2 to TRBJ2-7; TRBD1 agrees at 8 bases. CDR1 is SGHTA and CDR2 is FQGNSA in the germline V gene. Unmatched junction bases numbered 6, after V lost 8 bases and J lost 6 bases. The CDR3 is 12 residues long. CDR3 nucleotide sequence: TGTGCCAGCCGAGACAGGGGTGGCGAGCAGTACTTC. Translation: CASRDRGGEQYF.

The chain links TRBV18 to TRBJ2-3; 15 bases are shared with TRBD2. Germline V CDR1 and CDR2: KGHSH, LQKENI. CDR3 length equals 17 residues. Trimming at V came to 6 bases and at J to 3 bases, leaving 7 bases not matched to a gene. CDR3 in DNA: TGTGCCAGCTCCCAAGGACTAGCGGGGGGGCCAACAGATACGCAGTATTTT. Amino acids: CASSQGLAGGPTDTQYF.

CDR3 amino acids: CASSLDIGGDTQYF. In nucleotides, the CDR3 is TGCGCCAGCAGCTTGGATATAGGGGGAGATACGCAGTATTTT. This chain links TRBV5-1 with TRBJ2-3; D is perhaps TRBD1 (6 bases). Trimming cost V 0 bases and J 5 bases, with 10 bases left between them. This CDR3 is built from 14 residues. Germline lookup yields CDR1 SGHRS and CDR2 YFSETQ.